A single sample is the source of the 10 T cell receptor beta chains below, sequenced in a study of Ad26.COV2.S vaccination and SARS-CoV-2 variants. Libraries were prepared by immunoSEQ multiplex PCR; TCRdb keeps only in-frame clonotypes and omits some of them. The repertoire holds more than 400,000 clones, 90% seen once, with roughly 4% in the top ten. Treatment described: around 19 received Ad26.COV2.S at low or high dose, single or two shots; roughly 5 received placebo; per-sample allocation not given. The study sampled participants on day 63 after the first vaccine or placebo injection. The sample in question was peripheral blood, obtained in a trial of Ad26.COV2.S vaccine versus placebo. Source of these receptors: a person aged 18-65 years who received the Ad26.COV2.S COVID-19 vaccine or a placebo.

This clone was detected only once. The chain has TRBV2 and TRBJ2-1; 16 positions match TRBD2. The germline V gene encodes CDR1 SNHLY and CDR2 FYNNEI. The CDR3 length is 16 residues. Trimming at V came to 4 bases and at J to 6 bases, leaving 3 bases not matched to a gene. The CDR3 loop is CASSGGLAGGVNEQFF. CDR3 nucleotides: TGTGCCAGCAGTGGGGGACTAGCGGGAGGGGTCAATGAGCAGTTCTTC. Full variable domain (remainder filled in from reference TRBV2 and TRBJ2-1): EPEVTQTPSHQVTQMGQEVILRCVPISNHLYFYWYRQILGQKVEFLVSFYNNEISEKSEIFDDQFSVERPDGSNFTLKIRSTKLEDSAMYFCASSGGLAGGVNEQFFGPGTRLTVL.

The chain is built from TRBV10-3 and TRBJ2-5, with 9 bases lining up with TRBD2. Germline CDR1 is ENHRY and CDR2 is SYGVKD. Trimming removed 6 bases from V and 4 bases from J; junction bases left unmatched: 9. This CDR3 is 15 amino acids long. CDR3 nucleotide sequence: TGTGCCATCAGCGAAGATAGCGGGAGCGGAGAGACCCAGTACTTC. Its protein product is CAISEDSGSGETQYF.

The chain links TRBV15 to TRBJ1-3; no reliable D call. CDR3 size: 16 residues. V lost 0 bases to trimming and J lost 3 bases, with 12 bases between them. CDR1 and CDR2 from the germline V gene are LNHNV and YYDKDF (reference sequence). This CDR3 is CATSRDRYGLGNTIYF. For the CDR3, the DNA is TGTGCCACCAGCAGAGATAGATATGGTCTTGGAAACACCATATATTTT.

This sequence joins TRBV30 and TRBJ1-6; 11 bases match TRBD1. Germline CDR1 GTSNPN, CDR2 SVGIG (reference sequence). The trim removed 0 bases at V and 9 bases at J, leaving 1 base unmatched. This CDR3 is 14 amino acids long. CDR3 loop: CAWSVGTGGSPLHF. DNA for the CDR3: TGTGCCTGGAGTGTCGGGACAGGGGGTTCACCCCTCCACTTT.

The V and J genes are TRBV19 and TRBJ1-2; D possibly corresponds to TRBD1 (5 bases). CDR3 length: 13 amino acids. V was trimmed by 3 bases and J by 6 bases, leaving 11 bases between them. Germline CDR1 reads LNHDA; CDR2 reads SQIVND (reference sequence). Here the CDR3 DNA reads TGTGCCAGTAGTATGCGGGACGGAGATGGCTACACCTTC. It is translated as CASSMRDGDGYTF. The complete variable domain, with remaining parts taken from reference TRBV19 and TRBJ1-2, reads DGGITQSPKYLFRKEGQNVTLSCEQNLNHDAMYWYRQDPGQGLRLIYYSQIVNDFQKGDIAEGYSVSREKKESFPLTVTSAQKNPTAFYLCASSMRDGDGYTFGSGTRLTVV.

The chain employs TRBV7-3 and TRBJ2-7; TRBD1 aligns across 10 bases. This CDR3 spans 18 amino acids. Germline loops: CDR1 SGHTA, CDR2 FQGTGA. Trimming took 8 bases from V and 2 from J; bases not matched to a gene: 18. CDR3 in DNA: TGTGCCAGCCGCGTCCGGGACAGGGGAACGTTAGGGCCCTACGAGCAGTACTTC. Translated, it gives CASRVRDRGTLGPYEQYF.

CDR3: CASSARTGGVFGYTF. The CDR3 region has the DNA TGTGCCAGCAGCGCAAGGACAGGGGGCGTTTTTGGCTACACCTTC. This rearrangement joins TRBV7-8 to TRBJ1-2; 11 nucleotides align to TRBD1. Per germline, CDR1 SGHVS and CDR2 FQNEAQ. The V gene end was trimmed by 5 bases and the J gene end by 7 bases; junction bases not matched to a gene: 9. CDR3 length: 15 residues.

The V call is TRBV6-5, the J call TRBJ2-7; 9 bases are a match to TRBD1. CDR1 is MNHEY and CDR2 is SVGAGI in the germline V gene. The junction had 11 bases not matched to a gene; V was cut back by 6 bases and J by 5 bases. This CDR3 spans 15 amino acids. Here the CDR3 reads CASSPSGTGWNEQYF. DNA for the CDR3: TGTGCCAGCAGCCCGTCCGGGACAGGGTGGAACGAGCAGTACTTC.

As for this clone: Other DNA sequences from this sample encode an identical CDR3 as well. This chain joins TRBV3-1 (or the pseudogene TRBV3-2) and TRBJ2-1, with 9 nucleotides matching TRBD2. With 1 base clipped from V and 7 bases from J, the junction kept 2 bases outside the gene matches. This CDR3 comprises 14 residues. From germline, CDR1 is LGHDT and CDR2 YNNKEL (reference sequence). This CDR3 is CASSQGLAGNEQFF. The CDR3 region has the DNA TGTGCCAGCAGCCAAGGGCTAGCGGGAAATGAGCAGTTCTTC.

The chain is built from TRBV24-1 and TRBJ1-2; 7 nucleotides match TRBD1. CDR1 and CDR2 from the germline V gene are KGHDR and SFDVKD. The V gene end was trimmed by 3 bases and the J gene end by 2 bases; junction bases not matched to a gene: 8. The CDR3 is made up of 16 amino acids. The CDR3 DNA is TGTGCCACCAGTGATACTAACAGGGGCGCGAACTATGGCTACACCTTC. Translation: CATSDTNRGANYGYTF.